This T cell receptor beta chain derives from a study of PD-1 blockade in mismatch repair-deficient tumors. Overall study: All were previously treated, progressing patients with 11 to 13 mismatch repair-deficient cancer types. General study results and limits: After pembrolizumab, tumor-resident clones rose rapidly, then generally contracted before radiologic responses.

Generated by immunoSEQ multiplex PCR, the TCRdb table keeps only in-frame clones and is missing some. The sample yields approximately 60,000 clones, around 88% seen once. PCR or immunohistochemistry showed mismatch repair deficiency in every enrolled patient. Three pembrolizumab responders had their TCRs sequenced. Concerning this clone: Its specificity is unknown.

The TCR originated in an adult with mismatch repair-deficient cancer. The source material was peripheral blood, sampled 52 weeks after starting pembrolizumab.

CDR3 nucleotide sequence: TGTGCCAGCATCGGGTCGGTAGACAATTCCTACGAGCAGTACTTC. Translating gives CASIGSVDNSYEQYF. The chain combines TRBV6-1 with TRBJ2-7; D unresolved. Germline assignment: CDR1 MNHNS and CDR2 SASEGT. The ends were cut back, 7 bases at V and 1 base at J, with 17 bases in the middle. The CDR3 sequence is 15 residues long.